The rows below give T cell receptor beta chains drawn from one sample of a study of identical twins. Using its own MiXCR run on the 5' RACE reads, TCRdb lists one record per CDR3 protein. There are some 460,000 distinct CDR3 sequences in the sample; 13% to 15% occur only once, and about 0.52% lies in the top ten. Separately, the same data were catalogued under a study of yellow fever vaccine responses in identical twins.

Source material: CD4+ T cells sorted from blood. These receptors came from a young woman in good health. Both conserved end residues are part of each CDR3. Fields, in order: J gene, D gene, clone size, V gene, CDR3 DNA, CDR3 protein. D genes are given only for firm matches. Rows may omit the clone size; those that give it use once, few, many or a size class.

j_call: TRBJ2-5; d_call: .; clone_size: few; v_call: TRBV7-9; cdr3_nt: TGTGCCAGCAGCTTACTACAGGGCGTAGGTCGGCAAGAGACCCAGTACTTC; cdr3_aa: CASSLLQGVGRQETQYF
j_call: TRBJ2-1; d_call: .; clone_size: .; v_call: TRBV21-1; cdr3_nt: TGTGCCAGCAGCTCTGACAAAAGGCTAGAAACAGAGACCCGTTACAATGAGCAGTTCTTC; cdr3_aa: CASSSDKRLETETRYNEQFF
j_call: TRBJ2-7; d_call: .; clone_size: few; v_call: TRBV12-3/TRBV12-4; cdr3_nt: TGTGCCAGCAGCTTTGTGACAGGAAAGGGCTACGAGCAGTACTTC; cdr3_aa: CASSFVTGKGYEQYF
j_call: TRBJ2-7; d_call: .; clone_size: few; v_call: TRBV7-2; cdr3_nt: TGTGCCAGCAGCTCACAGGGGGGGTACTACGAGCAGTACTTC; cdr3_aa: CASSSQGGYYEQYF
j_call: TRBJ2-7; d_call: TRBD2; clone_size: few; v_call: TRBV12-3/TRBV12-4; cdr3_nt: TGTGCCAGCAGCCGTCGACTAGCGGAGAGCTCCTACGAGCAGTACTTC; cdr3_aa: CASSRRLAESSYEQYF
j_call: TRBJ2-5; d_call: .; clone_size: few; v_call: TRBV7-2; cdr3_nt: TGTGCCAGCAGCTTAGGTTCCAGCGGTGGGTGGGAGACCCAGTACTTC; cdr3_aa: CASSLGSSGGWETQYF
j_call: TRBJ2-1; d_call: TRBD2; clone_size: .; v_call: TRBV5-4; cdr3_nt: TGTGCCAGCAGCTCCCGGAGCGGGAGTGTTTCTGAGCAGTTCTTC; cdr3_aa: CASSSRSGSVSEQFF
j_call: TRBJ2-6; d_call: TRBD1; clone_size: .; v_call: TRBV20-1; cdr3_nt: TGCAGTGCTCGGGACAGCCAATCTGGGGCCAACGTCCTGACTTTC; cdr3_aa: CSARDSQSGANVLTF
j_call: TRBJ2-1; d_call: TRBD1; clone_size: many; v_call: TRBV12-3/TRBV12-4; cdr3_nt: TGTGCCAGCACCTGGACAGGGGGATCGGATGAGCAGTTCTTC; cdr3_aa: CASTWTGGSDEQFF
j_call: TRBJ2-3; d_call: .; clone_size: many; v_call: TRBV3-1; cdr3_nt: TGTGCCAGCAGCCAAGACGGTCGCGGGATGAGGGCAGATACGCAGTATTTT; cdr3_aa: CASSQDGRGMRADTQYF
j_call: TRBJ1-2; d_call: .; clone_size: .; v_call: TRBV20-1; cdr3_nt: TGCTGCTCCTTGGGCAGGGGTCTGGGGGAGAAACATGGCTACACCTTC; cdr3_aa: CCSLGRGLGEKHGYTF
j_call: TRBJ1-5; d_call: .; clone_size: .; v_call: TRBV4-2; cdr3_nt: TGTGCCAGCAGCCAAGGGTCAGGGGACGATCAGCCCCAGCATTTT; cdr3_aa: CASSQGSGDDQPQHF
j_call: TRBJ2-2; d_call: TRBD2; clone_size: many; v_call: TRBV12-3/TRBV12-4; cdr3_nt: TGTGCCAGCAGTCCGGGACTAGCTATAACCGGGGAGCTGTTTTTT; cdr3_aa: CASSPGLAITGELFF
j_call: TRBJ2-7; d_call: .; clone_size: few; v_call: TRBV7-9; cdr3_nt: TGTGCCAGCAGCTTAGTGAGCCTACCGGGGCGTGCATACGAGCAGTACTTC; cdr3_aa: CASSLVSLPGRAYEQYF
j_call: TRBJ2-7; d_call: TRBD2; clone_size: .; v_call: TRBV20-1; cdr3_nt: TGCAGTGCTAGGGGCCTAGCGGATTACGAGCAGTACTTC; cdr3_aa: CSARGLADYEQYF
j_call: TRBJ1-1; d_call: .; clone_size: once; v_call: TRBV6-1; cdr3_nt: TGTGCCAGCAGTGGAGGGATAGGCGCGAGCACTGAAGCTTTCTTT; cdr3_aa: CASSGGIGASTEAFF
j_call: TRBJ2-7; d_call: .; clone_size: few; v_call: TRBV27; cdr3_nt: TGTGCCAGCAGTCGGTACACCGAGCAGTACTTC; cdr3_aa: CASSRYTEQYF
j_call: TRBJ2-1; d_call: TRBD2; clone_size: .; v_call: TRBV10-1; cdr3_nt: TGCGCCAGCAGTGAAGGGGCCTGGGGCGGGAGAGGGGCCTACAATGAGCAGTTCTTC; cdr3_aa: CASSEGAWGGRGAYNEQFF
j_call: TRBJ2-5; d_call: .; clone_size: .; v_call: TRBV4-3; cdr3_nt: TGCGCCAGCAGCCAAGGGTTTGCGCGCACAGAGACCCAGTACTTC; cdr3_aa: CASSQGFARTETQYF
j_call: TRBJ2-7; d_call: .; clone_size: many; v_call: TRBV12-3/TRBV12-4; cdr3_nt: TGTGCCAGCAGTTTACCGGGACTCTTCTACGAGCAGTACTTC; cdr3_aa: CASSLPGLFYEQYF
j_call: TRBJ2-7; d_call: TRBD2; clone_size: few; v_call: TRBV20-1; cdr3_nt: TGCAGTGCAACCGGGACTAGCGGGGGCCTACCCTACGAGCAGTACTTC; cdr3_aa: CSATGTSGGLPYEQYF
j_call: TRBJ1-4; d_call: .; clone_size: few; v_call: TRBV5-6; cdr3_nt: TGTGCCAGCAGCTTGGAAACGGGACGGAGAGATGAAAAACTGTTTTTT; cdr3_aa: CASSLETGRRDEKLFF
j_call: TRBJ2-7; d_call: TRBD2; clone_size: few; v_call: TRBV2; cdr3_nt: TGTGCCAGCAGGGGACTAGCGGGAGGCTCCTACGAGCAGTACTTC; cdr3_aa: CASRGLAGGSYEQYF
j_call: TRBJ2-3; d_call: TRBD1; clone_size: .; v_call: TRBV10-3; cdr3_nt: TGTGCCATCAGGAGTGCCGGGACAGGGGTCACAGATACGCAGTATTTT; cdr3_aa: CAIRSAGTGVTDTQYF
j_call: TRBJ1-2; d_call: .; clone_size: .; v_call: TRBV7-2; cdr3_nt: TGTGCCAGCAGCCAGCAGGGAGACGGCTACACCTTC; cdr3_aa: CASSQQGDGYTF
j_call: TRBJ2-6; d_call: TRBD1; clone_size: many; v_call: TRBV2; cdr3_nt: TGTGCCAGCATTTCGGACAGGCCCTCTGGGGCCAACGTCCTGACTTTC; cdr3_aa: CASISDRPSGANVLTF
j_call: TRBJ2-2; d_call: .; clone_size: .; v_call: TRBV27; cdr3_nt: TGTGCCAGCAGTTTTTTCTCGGGCACCGGGGAGCTGTTTTTT; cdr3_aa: CASSFFSGTGELFF
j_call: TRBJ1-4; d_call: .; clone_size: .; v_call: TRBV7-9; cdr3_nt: TGTGCCAGCAGTAACATAGGGGGGATTGGCGAAAAACTGTTTTTT; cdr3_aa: CASSNIGGIGEKLFF
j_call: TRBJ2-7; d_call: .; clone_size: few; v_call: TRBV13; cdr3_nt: TGTGCCAGCAGGCCCCTTTCCAGGGGTTCCTACGAGGAGCAGTACTTC; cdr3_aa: CASRPLSRGSYEEQYF
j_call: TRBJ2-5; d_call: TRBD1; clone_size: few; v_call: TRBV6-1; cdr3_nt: TGTGCCAGCAGCACGAGACCGGGACAGCCCCAAGAGACCCAGTACTTC; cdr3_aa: CASSTRPGQPQETQYF
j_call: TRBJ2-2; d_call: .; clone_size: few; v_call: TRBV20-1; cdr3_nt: TGCAGTGCTAGAGAATTTATTCCCGGGGAGCTGTTTTTT; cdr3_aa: CSAREFIPGELFF
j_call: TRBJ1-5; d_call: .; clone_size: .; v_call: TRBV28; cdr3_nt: TGTGCCAGCGGACGCGTTCAGCCCCAGCATTTT; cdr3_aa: CASGRVQPQHF
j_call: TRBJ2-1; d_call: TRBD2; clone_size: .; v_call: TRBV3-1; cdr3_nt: TGTGCCAGCAGCACCCTAGCGGGGGCCCCCTACAATGAGCAGTTCTTC; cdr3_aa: CASSTLAGAPYNEQFF
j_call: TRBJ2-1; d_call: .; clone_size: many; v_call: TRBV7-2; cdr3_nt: TGTGCCAGCAGCTTAGATTCCTTCTACAATGAGCAGTTCTTC; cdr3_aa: CASSLDSFYNEQFF
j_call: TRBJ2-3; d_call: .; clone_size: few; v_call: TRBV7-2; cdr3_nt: TGTGCCAGCAGCCCCCAAGGAGATACGCAGTATTTT; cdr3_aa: CASSPQGDTQYF
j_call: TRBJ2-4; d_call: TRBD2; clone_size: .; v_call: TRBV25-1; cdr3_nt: TGTGCCAGCAGTGCCCCCACGGCCGTGCGGGGGCAGTACTTC; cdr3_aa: CASSAPTAVRGQYF
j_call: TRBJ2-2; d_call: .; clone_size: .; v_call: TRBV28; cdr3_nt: TGTGCCAGCATCGAGAGGGGAACCGGGGAGCTGTTTTTT; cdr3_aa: CASIERGTGELFF
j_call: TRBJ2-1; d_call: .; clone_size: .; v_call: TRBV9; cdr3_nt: TGTGCCAGCAGCCCGACGGGACTCACTTACAATGAGCAGTTCTTC; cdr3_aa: CASSPTGLTYNEQFF
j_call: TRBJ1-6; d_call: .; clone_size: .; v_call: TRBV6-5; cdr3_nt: TGTGCCAGCAGTTACCGTTATTCACCCCTCCACTTT; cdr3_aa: CASSYRYSPLHF
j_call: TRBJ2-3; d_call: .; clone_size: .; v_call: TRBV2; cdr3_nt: TGTGCCAGCAGTGGGGGACTCGCCGTAGAGAAAGATACGCAGTATTTT; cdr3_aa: CASSGGLAVEKDTQYF
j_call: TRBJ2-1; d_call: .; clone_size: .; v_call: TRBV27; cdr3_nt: TGTGCCAGCAGTTCTAGGCCGCGCGGGGCACAGAGGTACAATGAGCAGTTCTTC; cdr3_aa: CASSSRPRGAQRYNEQFF
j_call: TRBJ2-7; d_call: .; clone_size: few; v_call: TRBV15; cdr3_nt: TGTGCCACCAGCGAGGGGAGGTACGAGCAGTACTTC; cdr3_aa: CATSEGRYEQYF
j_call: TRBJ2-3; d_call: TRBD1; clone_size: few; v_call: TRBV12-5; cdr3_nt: TGTGCTAGTGGGTCGGGACAGGGAGGCACAGATACGCAGTATTTT; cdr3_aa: CASGSGQGGTDTQYF
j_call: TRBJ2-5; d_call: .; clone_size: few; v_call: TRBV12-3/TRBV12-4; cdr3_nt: TGTGCCAGCACCCCCGGCAGACAAGAGACCCAGTACTTC; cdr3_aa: CASTPGRQETQYF
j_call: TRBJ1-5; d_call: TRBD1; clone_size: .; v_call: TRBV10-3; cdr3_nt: TGTGCCATCAGTGCCCGGGCCGGGACAGGGATCCAGCCCCAGCATTTT; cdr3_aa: CAISARAGTGIQPQHF
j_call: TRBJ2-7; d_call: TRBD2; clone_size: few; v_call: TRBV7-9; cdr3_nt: TGTGCCAGCAGCCTCCAGCGGGGAAGCTCCTACGAGCAGTACTTC; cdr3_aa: CASSLQRGSSYEQYF
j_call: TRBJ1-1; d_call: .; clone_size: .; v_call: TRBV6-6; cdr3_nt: TGTGCCAGCAGTTACCGTTCGGCCTCTGAAGCTTTCTTT; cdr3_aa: CASSYRSASEAFF
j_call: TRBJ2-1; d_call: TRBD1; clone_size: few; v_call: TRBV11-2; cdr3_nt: TGTGCCAGCAGCTTAGAAAAGGGGGCGCTGGATGAGCAGTTCTTC; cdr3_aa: CASSLEKGALDEQFF
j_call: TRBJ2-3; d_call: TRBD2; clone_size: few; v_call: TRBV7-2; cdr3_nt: TGTGCCAGCAGTCGCGTCGGGACTAGCGAATCAGATACGCAGTATTTT; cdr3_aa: CASSRVGTSESDTQYF
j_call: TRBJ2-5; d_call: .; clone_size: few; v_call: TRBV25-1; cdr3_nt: TGTGCCAGCAGTGATACGACTCGGGAGGAGACCCAGTACTTC; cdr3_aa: CASSDTTREETQYF
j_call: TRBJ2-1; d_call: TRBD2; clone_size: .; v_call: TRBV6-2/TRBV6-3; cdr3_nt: TGTGCCAGCAGCCTAGGGACTAGCGGGTATCGTCGCTCCTACAATGAGCAGTTCTTC; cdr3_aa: CASSLGTSGYRRSYNEQFF
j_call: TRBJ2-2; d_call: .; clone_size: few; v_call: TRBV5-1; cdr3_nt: TGCGCCAGCAGCTTGTCAGCGGAGGCCACCGGGGAGCTGTTTTTT; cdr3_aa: CASSLSAEATGELFF
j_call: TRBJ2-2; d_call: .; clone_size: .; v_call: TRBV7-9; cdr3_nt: TGTGCCAGCAGCTTAGGCCAGACAGCGAACACCGGGGAGCTGTTTTTT; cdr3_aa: CASSLGQTANTGELFF
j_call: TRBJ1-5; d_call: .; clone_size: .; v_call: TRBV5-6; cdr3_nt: TGTGCCAGCAGCTCTCGGTCCAGGGGAAGCAATCAGCCCCAGCATTTT; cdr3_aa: CASSSRSRGSNQPQHF
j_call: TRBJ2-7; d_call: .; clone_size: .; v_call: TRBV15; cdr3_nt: TGTGCCACCTCGAGCCCCGCCTACGAGCAGTACTTC; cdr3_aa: CATSSPAYEQYF
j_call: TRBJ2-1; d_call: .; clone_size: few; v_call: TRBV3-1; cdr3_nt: TGTGCCAGCAGCCAATCCGGGGCTTACTATGAGCAGTTCTTC; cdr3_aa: CASSQSGAYYEQFF
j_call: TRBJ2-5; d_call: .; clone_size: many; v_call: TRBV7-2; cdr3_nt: TGTGCCAGCAGCCCCCCCCCCGGAGAGACCCAGTACTTC; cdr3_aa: CASSPPPGETQYF
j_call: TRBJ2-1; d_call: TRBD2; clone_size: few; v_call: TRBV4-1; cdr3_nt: TGCGCCAGCAGCCAAGAGGCTAGCGGGAGGTATGAGCAGTTCTTC; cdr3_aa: CASSQEASGRYEQFF